This is a list of T cell receptor beta chains from one sample in a study of blood T cell repertoires in COVID-19. Sequencing used immunoSEQ multiplex PCR; TCRdb keeps in-frame clones, though not all of them. In the table there are roughly 230,000 clones, around 84% of which are singletons. The specimen was PBMCs or T cells enriched from blood (not recorded which). These receptors all come from a woman in her forties or fifties who had been exposed to COVID-19. Each CDR3 is given with its conserved first and last residue. D genes are given only for firm matches. Some rows mark clone size as missing; the rest say once, few, many or name a class of expanded clone.

size: NA; J: TRBJ1-1; V: TRBV6-5; D: NA; DNA: TGTGCCAGCCGGGATTACACTGAAGCTTTCTTT; CDR3: CASRDYTEAFF
size: NA; J: TRBJ2-5; V: TRBV5-6; D: TRBD1; DNA: TGTGCCAGCAGCTTGGGCAGGGGGCTTGTAGAGACCCAGTACTTC; CDR3: CASSLGRGLVETQYF
size: once; J: TRBJ1-2; V: TRBV18; D: NA; DNA: TGTGCCAGCTCACTGGACAGAGCTAACTATGGCTACACCTTC; CDR3: CASSLDRANYGYTF
size: NA; J: TRBJ1-2; V: TRBV29-1; D: TRBD1; DNA: TGCAGCGTGCCCGGGACAGGGGGCGGTGGCTACACCTTC; CDR3: CSVPGTGGGGYTF
size: NA; J: TRBJ2-3; V: TRBV2; D: NA; DNA: TGTGCCAGCAGTGATAGGGGAAGTAGAGATACGCAGTATTTT; CDR3: CASSDRGSRDTQYF
size: once; J: TRBJ2-7; V: TRBV10-3; D: TRBD1; DNA: TGTGCCATCAGTGAGGGACAGGCTCTCGAGCAGTACTTC; CDR3: CAISEGQALEQYF
size: once; J: TRBJ1-5; V: TRBV9; D: NA; DNA: TGTGCCAGCAGCACGGACAGCACCAGCAATCAGCCCCAGCATTTT; CDR3: CASSTDSTSNQPQHF
size: few; J: TRBJ2-7; V: TRBV28; D: NA; DNA: TGTGCCAGCGGGAGTACCCCCTACGAGCAGTACTTC; CDR3: CASGSTPYEQYF
size: NA; J: TRBJ1-2; V: TRBV10-3; D: NA; DNA: TGTGCCATCGCCGATACAGGGAATGGCTACACCTTC; CDR3: CAIADTGNGYTF
size: NA; J: TRBJ2-5; V: TRBV4-1; D: NA; DNA: TGCGCCAGCAGCCAAGACAGCACGGGGGGCGTCTGGGAGACCCAGTACTTC; CDR3: CASSQDSTGGVWETQYF
size: NA; J: TRBJ1-2; V: TRBV6-5; D: NA; DNA: TGTGCCAGCAGTAAAACACAGGGTAATAACTATGGCTACACCTTC; CDR3: CASSKTQGNNYGYTF
size: NA; J: TRBJ2-7; V: TRBV2; D: NA; DNA: TGTGCCAGCAGTATACAGGGAGAAGACTACGAGCAGTACTTC; CDR3: CASSIQGEDYEQYF
size: NA; J: TRBJ1-2; V: TRBV2; D: NA; DNA: TGTGCCAGCAGTGAGTCAGGATTAGCTAACTATGGCTACACCTTC; CDR3: CASSESGLANYGYTF
size: NA; J: TRBJ1-5; V: TRBV5-1; D: NA; DNA: TGCGCCAGCAGCTTGGAGGCGGGAAAGGATCAGCCCCAGCATTTT; CDR3: CASSLEAGKDQPQHF
size: few; J: TRBJ1-2; V: TRBV3-1/TRBV3-2; D: NA; DNA: TGTGCCAGCAGCCATTTCCCCCAGAGGAGGTACTATGGCTACACCTTC; CDR3: CASSHFPQRRYYGYTF
size: NA; J: TRBJ1-1; V: TRBV4-1; D: NA; DNA: TGCGCCAGCAGCCAAGATATGGGGGGGTCGGACGACACTGAAGCTTTCTTT; CDR3: CASSQDMGGSDDTEAFF
size: NA; J: TRBJ2-1; V: TRBV5-1; D: NA; DNA: TGCGCCAGCAGCTTGTGGTCGGTGAGCTCCTACAATGAGCAGTTCTTC; CDR3: CASSLWSVSSYNEQFF
size: NA; J: TRBJ1-5; V: TRBV6-2/TRBV6-3; D: TRBD1; DNA: TGTGCCAGCAGCACGGGACAGGTCGGAACGATACAAAATCAGCCCCAGCATTTT; CDR3: CASSTGQVGTIQNQPQHF
size: NA; J: TRBJ2-7; V: TRBV15; D: TRBD1; DNA: TGTGCCACCAGCAGAGAGACAGGGGGCTACGAGCAGTACTTC; CDR3: CATSRETGGYEQYF
size: once; J: TRBJ1-5; V: TRBV19; D: NA; DNA: TGTGCCAGTAGTATAGGAATAAGGGGCAGCAATCAGCCCCAGCATTTT; CDR3: CASSIGIRGSNQPQHF
size: NA; J: TRBJ2-1; V: TRBV7-9; D: TRBD1; DNA: TGTGCCAGCAGGGCGGCAGGGGGCATCAATGAGCAGTTCTTC; CDR3: CASRAAGGINEQFF
size: NA; J: TRBJ1-2; V: TRBV30; D: NA; DNA: TGTGCCTGGAGGGGGGGGGCGCCGAACTATGGCTACACCTTC; CDR3: CAWRGGAPNYGYTF
size: NA; J: TRBJ1-1; V: TRBV18; D: NA; DNA: TGTGCCAGCTCACCGACGGGGGGTCTTGGGGCTGAAGCTTTCTTT; CDR3: CASSPTGGLGAEAFF
size: once; J: TRBJ1-1; V: TRBV10-1; D: NA; DNA: TGCGCCAGCAGCGGACAGTACACTGAAGCTTTCTTT; CDR3: CASSGQYTEAFF
size: NA; J: TRBJ2-7; V: TRBV7-2; D: NA; DNA: TGTGCCAGCAGCCTGTATGGTTCGAGGGAGCAGTACTTC; CDR3: CASSLYGSREQYF
size: NA; J: TRBJ1-3; V: TRBV10-3; D: TRBD1; DNA: TGTGCCATCAGTGGGACCGCCCGGGACAGGGACTCTCGAGGAGGGTATAACACCATATATTTT; CDR3: CAISGTARDRDSRGGYNTIYF
size: NA; J: TRBJ2-7; V: TRBV7-2; D: NA; DNA: TGTGCCAGCAGCTTAGCGAGGAGCTCCTACGAGCAGTACTTC; CDR3: CASSLARSSYEQYF
size: NA; J: TRBJ1-3; V: TRBV2; D: NA; DNA: TGTGCCAGCAGCGTGACAGGTGGAAACACCATATATTTT; CDR3: CASSVTGGNTIYF
size: NA; J: TRBJ1-5; V: TRBV2; D: NA; DNA: TGTGCCAGCAGTGGGACAGTACTTCAGCCCCAGCATTTT; CDR3: CASSGTVLQPQHF
size: NA; J: TRBJ1-2; V: TRBV28; D: NA; DNA: TGTGCCAGCAGAGGGGGATTTAACTATGGCTACACCTTC; CDR3: CASRGGFNYGYTF
size: NA; J: TRBJ1-4; V: TRBV15; D: TRBD1; DNA: TGTGCCACCAGCAGAGGGAAGGGGGCGCAGGTTAATGAAAAACTGTTTTTT; CDR3: CATSRGKGAQVNEKLFF
size: NA; J: TRBJ2-7; V: TRBV12-5; D: TRBD1; DNA: TGTGCTAGTGATTCGGGACAGGGGTCCTACGAGCAGTACTTC; CDR3: CASDSGQGSYEQYF
size: NA; J: TRBJ2-7; V: TRBV7-2; D: TRBD2; DNA: TGTGCCAGCAGCCAAGTGGCTAGCGGGGGGCTCTACGAGCAGTACTTC; CDR3: CASSQVASGGLYEQYF
size: NA; J: TRBJ1-1; V: TRBV12-3/TRBV12-4; D: NA; DNA: TGTGCCAGCAGTCGACCGGGAGGCCAAGCTTTCTTT; CDR3: CASSRPGGQAFF
size: NA; J: TRBJ1-1; V: TRBV18; D: NA; DNA: TGTGCCAGCTCACCAAGCAGGGAAGGAACTGAAGCTTTCTTT; CDR3: CASSPSREGTEAFF
size: NA; J: TRBJ1-6; V: TRBV28; D: TRBD1; DNA: TGTGCCAGCAGTTCAGACTTTGGGACAGGGGGGCCCTATAATTCACCCCTCCACTTT; CDR3: CASSSDFGTGGPYNSPLHF
size: NA; J: TRBJ1-3; V: TRBV27; D: NA; DNA: TGTGCCAGCAGTCTCCCGACAGTCGGTGGGTCTGGAAACACCATATATTTT; CDR3: CASSLPTVGGSGNTIYF
size: NA; J: TRBJ1-1; V: TRBV5-6; D: TRBD1; DNA: TGTGCCAGCAGTGGACAGGGAATTGATAGCGCTTTCTTT; CDR3: CASSGQGIDSAFF
size: NA; J: TRBJ2-7; V: TRBV12-5; D: TRBD1; DNA: TGTGCTAGTGGTTTGCAGGGACAGTTTCAAGGAGGCTACGAGCAGTACTTC; CDR3: CASGLQGQFQGGYEQYF
size: NA; J: TRBJ2-7; V: TRBV5-4; D: TRBD1; DNA: TGTGCCAGCAGCTGGGGGACAGTAAAAGAGCAGTACTTC; CDR3: CASSWGTVKEQYF
size: NA; J: TRBJ1-4; V: TRBV5-4; D: TRBD1; DNA: TGTGCCAGCAGCTTTGACAGGGGGCATGAAAAACTGTTTTTT; CDR3: CASSFDRGHEKLFF
size: NA; J: TRBJ1-6; V: TRBV27; D: TRBD1; DNA: TGTGCCAGCAGTACCGGGACAGGCTTTTCACCCCTCCACTTT; CDR3: CASSTGTGFSPLHF
size: NA; J: TRBJ1-2; V: TRBV5-1; D: NA; DNA: TGCGCCAGCAGCTTCGGGAACAGAACCCTATATGGCTACACCTTC; CDR3: CASSFGNRTLYGYTF
size: NA; J: TRBJ1-5; V: TRBV24-1; D: NA; DNA: TGTGCCACCAGTGAGGGGCGGGGCCAGCCCCAGCATTTT; CDR3: CATSEGRGQPQHF
size: NA; J: TRBJ2-3; V: TRBV7-8; D: NA; DNA: TGTGCCAGCAGCACCCAGTCATATAGCACAGATACGCAGTATTTT; CDR3: CASSTQSYSTDTQYF
size: NA; J: TRBJ1-1; V: TRBV15; D: TRBD1; DNA: TGTGCCACCAGCCCAGGGGGTCCGAACACTGAAGCTTTCTTT; CDR3: CATSPGGPNTEAFF
size: NA; J: TRBJ2-5; V: TRBV20-1; D: NA; DNA: TGCAGTGCTAGTGGGGCAGTGTCTGAGACCCAGTACTTC; CDR3: CSASGAVSETQYF
size: few; J: TRBJ2-3; V: TRBV19; D: TRBD2; DNA: TGTGCCAGTAGTAAAAGGGGAGGGACAGATACGCAGTATTTT; CDR3: CASSKRGGTDTQYF
size: NA; J: TRBJ1-5; V: TRBV27; D: NA; DNA: TGTGCCAGCAGTTTATCGGCCGAGCGGTCTCAGCCCCAGCATTTT; CDR3: CASSLSAERSQPQHF
size: NA; J: TRBJ1-1; V: TRBV18; D: NA; DNA: TGTGCCAGCTCACCCCAGAGGGACACTGAAGCTTTCTTT; CDR3: CASSPQRDTEAFF
size: NA; J: TRBJ2-7; V: TRBV19; D: TRBD1; DNA: TGTGCCAGTAGTCCTCTCTTGGGGGACAGCTTCTACGAGCAGTACTTC; CDR3: CASSPLLGDSFYEQYF
size: NA; J: TRBJ1-1; V: TRBV30; D: NA; DNA: TGTGCCTGGAGTGTGGTCGGGAACACTGAAGCTTTCTTT; CDR3: CAWSVVGNTEAFF
size: NA; J: TRBJ2-2; V: TRBV19; D: NA; DNA: TGTGCCAGTAGTTATCGGGAAGGCGTATCCGGGGAGCTGTTTTTT; CDR3: CASSYREGVSGELFF
size: NA; J: TRBJ1-1; V: TRBV3-1/TRBV3-2; D: NA; DNA: TGTGCCAGCAGCCAAGAGGTAAGGACAAGCACTGAAGCTTTCTTT; CDR3: CASSQEVRTSTEAFF
size: NA; J: TRBJ2-1; V: TRBV19; D: NA; DNA: TGTGCCACAAACACGGGGGTTAGGGGCAATGAGCAGTTCTTC; CDR3: CATNTGVRGNEQFF
size: NA; J: TRBJ1-1; V: TRBV18; D: NA; DNA: TGTGCCAGCTCACCGGTACAAAAGGGGATGGCCATGAACACTGAAGCTTTCTTT; CDR3: CASSPVQKGMAMNTEAFF
size: NA; J: TRBJ1-2; V: TRBV5-8; D: TRBD1; DNA: TGTGCCAGCAGCTTAGAGGGGGCCGGACGAGGCTACACCTTC; CDR3: CASSLEGAGRGYTF
size: NA; J: TRBJ1-1; V: TRBV28; D: NA; DNA: TGTGCCAGCAGTTCCCGGGGGAGGACTGAAGCTTTCTTT; CDR3: CASSSRGRTEAFF
size: NA; J: TRBJ2-2; V: TRBV7-2; D: NA; DNA: TGTGCCAGCAGCCCGGACAGCGCGAACACCGGGGAGCTGTTTTTT; CDR3: CASSPDSANTGELFF